This entry describes one T cell receptor (beta chain). Its matching antigen is unknown. The entry originates in a study of shared clonotypes between healthy human individuals. Overall study results and limits: Limited genetic and exposure-history diversity came from having few donors. Non-shared clonotypes showed lower generation probabilities than clonotypes common to all four donors.

This CDR3 has 14 amino acids. The germline gives CDR1 MNHNY, CDR2 SVGAGI (reference sequence). Trimming left V 6 bases short and J 3 bases short, with 11 bases between. Using immunoSEQ multiplex PCR, the repertoire was profiled, and TCRdb retains in-frame clones only, with some absent. Here the sample spans a few hundred thousand clones, roughly 97% being singletons. The study enrolled healthy HIV-negative adults without recent acute infections or vaccinations as donors. The chain recombines TRBV6-6 with TRBJ1-4; D is possibly TRBD1 (6 bases). The origin of this receptor is a young woman in good health. The sequenced sample consisted of naive CD4+ T cells sorted from blood. Subset meaning: CD45RA+ positively selected. The CDR3 region is CASSTQGSNEKLFF. The CDR3 bases are TGTGCCAGCAGCACGCAGGGGTCTAATGAAAAACTGTTTTTT.